This TCR beta chain was sequenced in a study of blood T cell repertoires in COVID-19. Assay used: immunoSEQ multiplex PCR; TCRdb lists only in-frame clones, some missing. The sample has about 440,000 clones; less than 95% are singletons. The CDR3 spans 15 residues. The V gene lost 3 bases and the J gene lost 4 bases, with 15 bases spanning the gap. Germline CDR1 and CDR2: LNHDA and SQIVND (reference sequence). Enrollees, about 18 to 100 years old, lived in 24 US areas. Sequenced sample: PBMCs or T cells enriched from blood (not recorded which). The genes are TRBV19 and TRBJ1-2; D might be TRBD1 (5 bases). This sequence originates from a man between 18 and 35 years old who had recovered from COVID-19. CDR3 protein: CASSIQQTGLYGYTF. The CDR3 DNA reads TGTGCCAGTAGTATTCAGCAGACGGGACTCTATGGCTACACCTTC. The full variable domain, its missing parts supplied by reference TRBV19 and TRBJ1-2, is DGGITQSPKYLFRKEGQNVTLSCEQNLNHDAMYWYRQDPGQGLRLIYYSQIVNDFQKGDIAEGYSVSREKKESFPLTVTSAQKNPTAFYLCASSIQQTGLYGYTFGSGTRLTVV.